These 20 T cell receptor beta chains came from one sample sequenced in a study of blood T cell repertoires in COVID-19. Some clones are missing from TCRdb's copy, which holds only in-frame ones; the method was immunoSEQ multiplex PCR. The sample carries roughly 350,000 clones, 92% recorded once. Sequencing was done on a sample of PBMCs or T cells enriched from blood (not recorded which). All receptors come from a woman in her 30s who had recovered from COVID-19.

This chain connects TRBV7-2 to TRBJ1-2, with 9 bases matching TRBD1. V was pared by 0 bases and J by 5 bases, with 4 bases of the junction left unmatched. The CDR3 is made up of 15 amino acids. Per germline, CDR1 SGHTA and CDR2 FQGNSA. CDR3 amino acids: CASSLAGTGRYGYTF. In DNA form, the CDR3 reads TGTGCCAGCAGCTTAGCAGGGACAGGGAGATATGGCTACACCTTC.

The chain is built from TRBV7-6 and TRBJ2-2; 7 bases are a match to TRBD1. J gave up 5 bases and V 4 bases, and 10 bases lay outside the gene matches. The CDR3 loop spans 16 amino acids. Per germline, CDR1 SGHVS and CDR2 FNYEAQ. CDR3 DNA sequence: TGTGCCAGCAGCTATCCCCCCGAGACAGGGACCGGGGAGCTGTTTTTT. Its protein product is CASSYPPETGTGELFF.

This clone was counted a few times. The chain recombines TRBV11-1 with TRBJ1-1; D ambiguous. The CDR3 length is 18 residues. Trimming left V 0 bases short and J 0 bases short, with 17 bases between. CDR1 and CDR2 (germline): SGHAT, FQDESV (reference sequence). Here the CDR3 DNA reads TGTGCCAGCAGCTTAGCGCAATCATCAGGACTCATGAACACTGAAGCTTTCTTT. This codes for CASSLAQSSGLMNTEAFF.

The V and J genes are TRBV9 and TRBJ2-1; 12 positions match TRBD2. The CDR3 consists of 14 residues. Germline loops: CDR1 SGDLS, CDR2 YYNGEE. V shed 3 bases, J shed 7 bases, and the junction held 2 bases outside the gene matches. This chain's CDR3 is CASSGLAGANEQFF. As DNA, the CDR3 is TGTGCCAGCAGCGGACTAGCGGGAGCGAATGAGCAGTTCTTC. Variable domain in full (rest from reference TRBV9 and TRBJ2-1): DSGVTQTPKHLITATGQRVTLRCSPRSGDLSVYWYQQSLDQGLQFLIQYYNGEERAKGNILERFSAQQFPDLHSELNLSSLELGDSALYFCASSGLAGANEQFFGPGTRLTVL.

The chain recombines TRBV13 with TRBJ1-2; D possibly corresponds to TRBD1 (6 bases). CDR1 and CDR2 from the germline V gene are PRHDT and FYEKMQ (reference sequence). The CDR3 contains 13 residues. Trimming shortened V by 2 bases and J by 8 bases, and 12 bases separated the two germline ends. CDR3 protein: CASSLQSGAGYTF. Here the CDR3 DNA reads TGTGCCAGCAGCTTACAGTCAGGGGCAGGCTACACCTTC.

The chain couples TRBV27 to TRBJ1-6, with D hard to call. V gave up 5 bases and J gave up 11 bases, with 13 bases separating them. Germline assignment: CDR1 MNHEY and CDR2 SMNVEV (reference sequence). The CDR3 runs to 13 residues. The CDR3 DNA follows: TGTGCCAGCAGTCTTTACCTGAGTACACCCCTCCACTTT. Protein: CASSLYLSTPLHF.

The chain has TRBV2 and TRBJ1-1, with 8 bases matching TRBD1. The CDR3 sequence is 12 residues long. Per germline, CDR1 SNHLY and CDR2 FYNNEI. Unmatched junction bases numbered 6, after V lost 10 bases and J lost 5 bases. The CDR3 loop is CATSRGLTEAFF. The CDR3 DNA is TGTGCCACCAGCAGGGGGCTGACTGAAGCTTTCTTT.

Here the CDR3 reads CASSLQGYEQYF. The CDR3 nucleotides read TGTGCCAGCAGCTTACAGGGCTACGAGCAGTACTTC. The chain is built from TRBV11-1 and TRBJ2-7; maybe TRBD1 (5 bases). The germline V and J ends were trimmed by 2 bases and 3 bases, with 5 bases remaining between them. The CDR3 sequence is 12 residues long. Per germline, CDR1 SGHAT and CDR2 FQDESV (reference sequence).

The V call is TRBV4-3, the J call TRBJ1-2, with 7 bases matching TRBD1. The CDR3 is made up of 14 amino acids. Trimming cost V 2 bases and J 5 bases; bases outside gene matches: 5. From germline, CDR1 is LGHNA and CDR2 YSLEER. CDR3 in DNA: TGCGCCAGCAGCCAACAAGGGACAGCGTATGGCTACACCTTC. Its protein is CASSQQGTAYGYTF.

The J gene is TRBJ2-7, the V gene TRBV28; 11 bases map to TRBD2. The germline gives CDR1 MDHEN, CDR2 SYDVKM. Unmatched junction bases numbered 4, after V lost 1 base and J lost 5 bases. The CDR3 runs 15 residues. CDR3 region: CASSLSSGRRHEQYF. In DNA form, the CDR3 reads TGTGCCAGCAGTTTATCTAGCGGGAGGAGGCACGAGCAGTACTTC. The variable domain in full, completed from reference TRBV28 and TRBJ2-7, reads DVKVTQSSRYLVKRTGEKVFLECVQDMDHENMFWYRQDPGLGLRLIYFSYDVKMKEKGDIPEGYSVSREKKERFSLILESASTNQTSMYLCASSLSSGRRHEQYFGPGTRLTVT.

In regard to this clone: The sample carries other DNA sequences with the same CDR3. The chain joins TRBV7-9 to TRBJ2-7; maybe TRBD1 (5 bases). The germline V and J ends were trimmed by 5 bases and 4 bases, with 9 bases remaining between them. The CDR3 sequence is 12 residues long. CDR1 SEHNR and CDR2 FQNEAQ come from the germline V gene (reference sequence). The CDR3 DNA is TGTGCCAGCAGCCTTCAGGGTTACGAGCAGTACTTC. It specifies CASSLQGYEQYF.

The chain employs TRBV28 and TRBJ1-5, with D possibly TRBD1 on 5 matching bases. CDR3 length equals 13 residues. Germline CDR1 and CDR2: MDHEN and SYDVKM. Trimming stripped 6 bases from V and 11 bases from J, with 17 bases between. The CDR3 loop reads CASSTTPREAQHF. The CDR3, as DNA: TGTGCCAGCAGCACGACCCCCAGGGAAGCCCAGCATTTT.

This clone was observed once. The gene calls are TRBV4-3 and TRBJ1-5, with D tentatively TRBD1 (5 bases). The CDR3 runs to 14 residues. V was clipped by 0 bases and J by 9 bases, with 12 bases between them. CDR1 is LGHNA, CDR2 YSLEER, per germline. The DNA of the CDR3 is TGCGCCAGCAGCCAAGATCAACAGGAACGGCCCCAGCATTTT. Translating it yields CASSQDQQERPQHF.

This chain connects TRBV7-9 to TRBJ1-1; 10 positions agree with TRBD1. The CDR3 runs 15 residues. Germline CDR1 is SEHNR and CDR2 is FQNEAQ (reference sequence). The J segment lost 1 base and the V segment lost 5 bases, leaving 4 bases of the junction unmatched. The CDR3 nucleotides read TGTGCCAGCAGCACGGGACAGGGGAGGAACACTGAAGCTTTCTTT. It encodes CASSTGQGRNTEAFF.

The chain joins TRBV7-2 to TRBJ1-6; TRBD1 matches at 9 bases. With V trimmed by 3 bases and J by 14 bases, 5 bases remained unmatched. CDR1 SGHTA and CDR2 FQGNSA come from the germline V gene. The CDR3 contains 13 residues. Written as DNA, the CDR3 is TGTGCCAGCAGCTTGGGACAGGGAGGGTCCCTCCACTTT. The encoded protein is CASSLGQGGSLHF.

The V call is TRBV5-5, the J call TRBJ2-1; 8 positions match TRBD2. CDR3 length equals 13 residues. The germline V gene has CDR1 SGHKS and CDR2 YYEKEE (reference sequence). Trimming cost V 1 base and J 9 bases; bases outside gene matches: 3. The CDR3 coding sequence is TGTGCCAGCAGCTTGCGGGGGGGCGCTGAGCAGTTCTTC. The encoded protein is CASSLRGGAEQFF.

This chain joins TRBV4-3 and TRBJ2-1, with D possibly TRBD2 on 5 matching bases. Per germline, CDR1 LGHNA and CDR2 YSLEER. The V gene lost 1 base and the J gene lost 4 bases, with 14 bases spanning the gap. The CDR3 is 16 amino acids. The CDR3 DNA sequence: TGCGCCAGCAGCCAAGCCCCGAGCGGCCCTTACAATGAGCAGTTCTTC. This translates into CASSQAPSGPYNEQFF.

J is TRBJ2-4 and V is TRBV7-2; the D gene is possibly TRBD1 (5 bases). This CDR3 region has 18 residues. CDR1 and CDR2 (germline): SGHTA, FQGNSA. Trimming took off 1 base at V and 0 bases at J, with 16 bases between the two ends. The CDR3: CASSLEGPLAPAKNIQYF. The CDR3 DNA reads TGTGCCAGCAGCTTAGAGGGGCCCCTTGCCCCAGCCAAAAACATTCAGTACTTC.

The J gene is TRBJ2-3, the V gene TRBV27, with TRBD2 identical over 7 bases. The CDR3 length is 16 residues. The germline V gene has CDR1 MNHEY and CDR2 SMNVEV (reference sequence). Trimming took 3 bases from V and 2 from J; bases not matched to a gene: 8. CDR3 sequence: CASSFWASGITDTQYF. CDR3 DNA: TGTGCCAGCAGTTTTTGGGCTAGCGGTATCACAGATACGCAGTATTTT.

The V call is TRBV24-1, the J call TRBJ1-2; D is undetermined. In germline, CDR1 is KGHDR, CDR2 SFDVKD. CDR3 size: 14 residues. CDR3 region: CASVRVPLWYGYTF. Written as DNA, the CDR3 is TGTGCATCCGTCCGGGTCCCCCTTTGGTATGGCTACACCTTC.